This record covers a single T cell receptor beta chain. The data were obtained in a study of blood T cell repertoires in COVID-19. Study details: The United States, Italy and Spain supplied acute and convalescent COVID-19 samples. PBMCs, B-cell-depleted T cells, or T cells provided the cDNA or gDNA that made up the material.

Method: immunoSEQ multiplex PCR; TCRdb's copy keeps in-frame clones and lacks some. Of 200,000 to 250,000 clones in the sample, under 90% were seen once. Participants were aged 18 to 89 years, lived in about 26 US areas, and enrolled virtually. What the recovered Cohort 3 donors had was two negative PCRs, clearance, or symptom resolution. Trimming removed 3 bases at V and 5 bases at J, with 8 bases between. The CDR3 runs 13 residues. Germline V gene sequence: CDR1 ENHRY, CDR2 SYGVKD. The sequenced material came from PBMCs or T cells enriched from blood (not recorded which). This clonotype was obtained from a woman aged 55-70 years who had recovered from COVID-19. V usage is TRBV10-3 and J usage is TRBJ1-5; D may be TRBD1 (5 bases). CDR3 sequence: CAISDGRDQPQHF. The CDR3 coding sequence is TGTGCCATCAGTGACGGCAGGGATCAGCCCCAGCATTTT.